The rows below give T cell receptor beta chains drawn from one sample of a study of blood T cells in healthy people across ages. TCRdb processed the 5' RACE reads anew with MiXCR; each CDR3 protein has one entry. The data contain around 750,000 distinct CDR3 sequences, about 55% of them seen just once; the ten biggest clones take up 40% to 50%. Sequences were obtained from blood. The source is an elderly man in good health. Each CDR3 is given without its conserved first and last residue. Each record gives: V gene, J gene, CDR3 protein.

TRBV6-5,TRBJ1-2,ASSYSRNGGYT
TRBV6-2/TRBV6-3,TRBJ2-1,ASSFGGRGYNEQF
TRBV20-1,TRBJ2-1,SASKGSSYNEQF
TRBV7-2,TRBJ2-7,ASSLGWDNSYEQY
TRBV27,TRBJ1-6,ASSLSTVGNYNSPLH
TRBV6-2/TRBV6-3,TRBJ2-5,ASSTSSGRPEQY
TRBV14,TRBJ1-2,ASSQVAGLYGYT
TRBV7-9,TRBJ1-1,ASVPSGLNTEAF
TRBV12-3/TRBV12-4,TRBJ2-4,ASSLGRRSNIQY
TRBV5-1,TRBJ2-1,ASRTSLQGNEQF
TRBV12-5,TRBJ2-7,ASGLVLGQGVPYEQY
TRBV13,TRBJ1-6,ASSLKTGQGASPLH
TRBV6-1,TRBJ2-7,ASASDPGLGEQY